This T cell receptor beta chain originates from a study of blood T cell repertoires in COVID-19. In the source study's methods: Reference gene primer amplification gave nucleated cell count estimates. Data came from immunoSEQ multiplex PCR; TCRdb stores just in-frame clones and leaves some out. V and J calls and clone size are those listed in that table; D and trimming were worked out from the DNA. The repertoire holds roughly 70,000 clones, with about 88% as singletons. The V gene end was trimmed by 4 bases and the J gene end by 6 bases; junction bases not matched to a gene: 6. CDR1 is SGHRS and CDR2 is YFSETQ in the germline V gene. The CDR3 is 13 residues long.

The specimen was peripheral blood. The gene calls are TRBV5-1 and TRBJ2-7, with 8 bases lining up with TRBD2. The source is a man in his sixties or seventies with active COVID-19. CDR3 sequence: CASSPGLVGEQYF. In DNA form, the CDR3 reads TGCGCCAGCAGCCCGGGACTAGTTGGCGAGCAGTACTTC.